Following are 21 T cell receptor beta chains from one sample sequenced in a study of cytomegalovirus exposure and HLA in healthy donors. This PCR relied on a set of 60 Vbeta primers and 13 Jbeta primers. Data came from immunoSEQ multiplex PCR; TCRdb stores just in-frame clones and leaves some out. In the table there are about 210,000 clones, roughly 85% of which are singletons. Sequencing input: PBMCs. The source of these receptors is a male donor in good health and CMV-seronegative.

V usage is TRBV28 and J usage is TRBJ1-4, with D tentatively TRBD1 (5 bases). The V gene's germline CDR1 is MDHEN and CDR2 SYDVKM. The V end was cut by 6 bases, the J end by 5 bases, with 13 bases between. The CDR3 contains 14 residues. CDR3 bases: TGTGCCAGCAGCTCAGGGTTTCGAAATGAAAAACTGTTTTTT. Encoded protein: CASSSGFRNEKLFF.

This chain connects TRBV30 to TRBJ1-2; D uncertain. The CDR3 consists of 12 residues. The germline gives CDR1 GTSNPN, CDR2 SVGIG (reference sequence). Trimming cost V 4 bases and J 1 base, with 7 bases left between them. CDR3 nucleotides: TGTGCCTGGAATAGAGTTAACTATGGCTACACCTTC. Translating gives CAWNRVNYGYTF. Based on the CDR3 plus reference TRBV30 and TRBJ1-2, the full variable domain is SQTIHQWPATLVQPVGSPLSLECTVEGTSNPNLYWYRQAAGRGLQLLFYSVGIGQISSEVPQNLSASRPQDRQFILSSKKLLLSDSGFYLCAWNRVNYGYTFGSGTRLTVV.

This clone was seen just once. CDR3 loop: CASSARGDATNEKLFF. CDR3 nucleotide sequence: TGTGCCAGCAGCGCCCGTGGAGACGCAACTAATGAAAAACTGTTTTTT. This chain connects TRBV9 to TRBJ1-4; D not certain. Germline V gene lookup returns CDR1 SGDLS and CDR2 YYNGEE. The CDR3 spans 16 residues. Trimming pared 3 bases from V and 0 bases from J, leaving 12 bases between.

This rearrangement joins TRBV5-1 to TRBJ1-1; D unclear. Per the germline V gene, CDR1 is SGHRS and CDR2 is YFSETQ. The CDR3 runs to 14 residues. Between the trimmed V and J ends, which lost 0 bases and 5 bases, there was a span of 11 bases. The DNA of the CDR3 is TGCGCCAGCAGCTTGGGTTCAACGGGGACTGAAGCTTTCTTT. This gives the protein CASSLGSTGTEAFF.

This clone showed up just once. The chain couples TRBV6-5 to TRBJ2-1; D might be TRBD2 (5 bases). The V gene's germline CDR1 is MNHEY and CDR2 SVGAGI. Trimming left V 2 bases short and J 10 bases short, with 12 bases between. This CDR3 contains 13 residues. The chain's CDR3 is CASSYPGVTEQFF. DNA of the CDR3: TGTGCCAGCAGTTACCCCGGGGTAACAGAGCAGTTCTTC.

A few counts support this clone. The J gene is TRBJ1-4, the V gene TRBV6-1; 12 bases are a match to TRBD1. V was pared by 1 base and J by 10 bases, with 10 bases of the junction left unmatched. Germline CDR1 MNHNS, CDR2 SASEGT. There are 17 residues in the CDR3. This CDR3 is CASSEVELGTGGGKLFF. CDR3 DNA sequence: TGTGCCAGCAGTGAAGTCGAGCTGGGGACAGGGGGCGGAAAACTGTTTTTT.

This chain links TRBV18 with TRBJ2-6, with 7 bases fitting TRBD1. This CDR3 comprises 16 residues. CDR1 is KGHSH, CDR2 LQKENI, per germline. With 4 bases clipped from V and 1 base from J, the junction kept 4 bases outside the gene matches. In DNA form, the CDR3 reads TGTGCCAGCTCACTTAAGACAGGGTCTGGGGCCAACGTCCTGACTTTC. It is translated as CASSLKTGSGANVLTF.

The rearrangement links TRBV9 to TRBJ1-2, with TRBD1 matching over 8 bases. Germline trimming cut 0 bases from V and 2 bases from J; bases unmatched to any gene: 3. This CDR3 spans 15 amino acids. Germline loops: CDR1 SGDLS, CDR2 YYNGEE. CDR3 DNA sequence: TGTGCCAGCAGCGTAGGGACAGGGCCCAACTATGGCTACACCTTC. This codes for CASSVGTGPNYGYTF.

The rearrangement links TRBV6-5 to TRBJ1-4, with D possibly being TRBD1 (6 bases). CDR1 is MNHEY and CDR2 is SVGAGI in the germline V gene. The V gene lost 0 bases and the J gene lost 6 bases, with 14 bases spanning the gap. The CDR3 is made up of 16 amino acids. CDR3 sequence: CASSYSIGGADEKLFF. CDR3 sequence (DNA): TGTGCCAGCAGTTACTCGATTGGGGGCGCGGATGAAAAACTGTTTTTT.

This chain joins TRBV6-1 and TRBJ2-2; TRBD2 matches at 10 bases. Germline values: CDR1 MNHNS, CDR2 SASEGT. This CDR3 has 15 residues. V dropped 4 bases and J dropped 7; count of bases not matched to a gene: 6. CDR3 sequence reads: CASSGLAGEFGELFF. CDR3 nucleotides: TGTGCCAGCAGTGGTCTAGCGGGAGAGTTCGGGGAGCTGTTTTTT.

This clone was seen only once. V gene TRBV7-2 combines with J gene TRBJ2-1; D is perhaps TRBD1 (5 bases). Germline values: CDR1 SGHTA, CDR2 FQGNSA. The CDR3 spans 16 residues. V dropped 7 bases and J dropped 9 bases, with 25 bases sitting between them. DNA for the CDR3: TGTGCCAGCAACTTCATTGGGGCAGGGTGGTTGGGTGAGCAGTTCTTC. As protein: CASNFIGAGWLGEQFF.

In the case of this clone: Additional DNA sequences in this sample encode the identical CDR3. The V gene is TRBV28, the J gene TRBJ2-2, with TRBD2 identical over 12 bases. The CDR3 covers 16 residues. Germline CDR1 reads MDHEN; CDR2 reads SYDVKM. V trimming: 4 bases; J trimming: 4 bases; junction bases outside the gene matches: 4. The CDR3 DNA follows: TGTGCCAGCAGTTCGGGACTAGCGGGCGTCACCGGGGAGCTGTTTTTT. Translated: CASSSGLAGVTGELFF.

The chain recombines TRBV7-2 with TRBJ2-3, with D perhaps TRBD2 (6 bases). Germline V CDR1 and CDR2: SGHTA, FQGNSA. V was shortened by 5 bases and J by 2 bases, with 11 bases between the two germline ends. The CDR3 has 14 amino acids. The CDR3 DNA follows: TGTGCCAGCAGCCAGGGACTCATCACAGATACGCAGTATTTT. Protein product: CASSQGLITDTQYF. The variable domain in full, completed from reference TRBV7-2 and TRBJ2-3, reads GAGVSQSPSNKVTEKGKDVELRCDPISGHTALYWYRQSLGQGLEFLIYFQGNSAPDKSGLPSDRFSAERTGGSVSTLTIQRTQQEDSAVYLCASSQGLITDTQYFGPGTRLTVL.

This clone came up a few times. The rearrangement joins TRBV7-6 to TRBJ2-5; D is perhaps TRBD2 (6 bases). The germline V and J ends were trimmed by 3 bases and 4 bases, with 12 bases remaining between them. Germline lookup yields CDR1 SGHVS and CDR2 FNYEAQ. CDR3 length: 14 amino acids. Here the CDR3 DNA reads TGTGCCAGCAGCTTCCGGGACTGGGGAGAGACCCAGTACTTC. Its translation is CASSFRDWGETQYF.

This chain uses TRBV28 with TRBJ1-1; a weak D match, TRBD1 (5 bases). This CDR3 spans 14 amino acids. V was shortened by 2 bases and J by 1 base, with 8 bases between the two germline ends. Looked up from germline, CDR1 is MDHEN and CDR2 is SYDVKM. The chain's CDR3 is CASSLRQSNTEAFF. The CDR3 DNA reads TGTGCCAGCAGTTTAAGACAGTCGAACACTGAAGCTTTCTTT. The full variable domain, in which reference TRBV28 and TRBJ1-1 provide the parts outside the CDR3, is DVKVTQSSRYLVKRTGEKVFLECVQDMDHENMFWYRQDPGLGLRLIYFSYDVKMKEKGDIPEGYSVSREKKERFSLILESASTNQTSMYLCASSLRQSNTEAFFGQGTRLTVV.

This chain joins TRBV30 and TRBJ2-3; D unclear. This CDR3 is built from 13 residues. Trimming cost V 0 bases and J 6 bases, with 10 bases left between them. Germline loops: CDR1 GTSNPN, CDR2 SVGIG (reference sequence). The CDR3 nucleotides are TGTGCCTGGAGTGTACGGCGAGGCGATACGCAGTATTTT. Translating gives CAWSVRRGDTQYF. The full variable domain, its missing parts supplied by reference TRBV30 and TRBJ2-3, is SQTIHQWPATLVQPVGSPLSLECTVEGTSNPNLYWYRQAAGRGLQLLFYSVGIGQISSEVPQNLSASRPQDRQFILSSKKLLLSDSGFYLCAWSVRRGDTQYFGPGTRLTVL.

The V gene is TRBV5-4, the J gene TRBJ2-5; 8 bases agree with TRBD1. The CDR3 runs 15 residues. In germline, CDR1 is SGHNT, CDR2 YYREEE (reference sequence). V shed 6 bases, J shed 3 bases, and the junction held 10 bases outside the gene matches. The CDR3 loop reads CASNFRTGGKETQYF. Here the CDR3 DNA reads TGTGCCAGCAACTTCCGTACAGGGGGTAAAGAGACCCAGTACTTC.

V usage is TRBV19 and J usage is TRBJ2-3; the match to TRBD2 covers 7 bases. CDR1 LNHDA and CDR2 SQIVND come from the germline V gene (reference sequence). The V and J ends lost 7 bases and 2 bases, in that order; junction bases with no gene match: 9. The CDR3 consists of 15 residues. The CDR3 loop is CASNERGRYTDTQYF. The CDR3 nucleotides are TGTGCCAGTAATGAGCGGGGACGGTACACAGATACGCAGTATTTT. Together with reference TRBV19 and TRBJ2-3, the CDR3 gives the full variable domain: DGGITQSPKYLFRKEGQNVTLSCEQNLNHDAMYWYRQDPGQGLRLIYYSQIVNDFQKGDIAEGYSVSREKKESFPLTVTSAQKNPTAFYLCASNERGRYTDTQYFGPGTRLTVL.

The chain links TRBV9 to TRBJ1-3; no definite D call. Trimming took 4 bases from V and 6 from J, leaving 20 bases between them. CDR3 length: 16 amino acids. CDR1 and CDR2 from the germline V gene are SGDLS and YYNGEE. DNA for the CDR3: TGTGCCAGCAGCATACCCTCAGAGCTTGGAGAAAACACCATATATTTT. Amino acids: CASSIPSELGENTIYF.

The rearrangement uses TRBV29-1 and TRBJ2-1; possibly TRBD1 for D (5 bases). Germline V lookup: CDR1 SQVTM, CDR2 ANQGSEA. The CDR3 has 14 residues. The germline V and J ends were trimmed by 8 bases and 4 bases, with 18 bases remaining between them. The CDR3 bases are TGCAGCCCCAGGGCTGGGGATGGATACAATGAGCAGTTCTTC. It is translated as CSPRAGDGYNEQFF.

The CDR3 sequence is CASSAGGLAGGKADTQYF. The CDR3 DNA sequence: TGTGCCAGCAGCGCCGGGGGACTAGCGGGAGGGAAAGCGGATACGCAGTATTTT. The gene calls are TRBV9 and TRBJ2-3; 16 nucleotides match TRBD2. The CDR3 runs 18 residues. Per the germline V gene, CDR1 is SGDLS and CDR2 is YYNGEE. J gave up 6 bases and V 3 bases, and 10 bases lay outside the gene matches.